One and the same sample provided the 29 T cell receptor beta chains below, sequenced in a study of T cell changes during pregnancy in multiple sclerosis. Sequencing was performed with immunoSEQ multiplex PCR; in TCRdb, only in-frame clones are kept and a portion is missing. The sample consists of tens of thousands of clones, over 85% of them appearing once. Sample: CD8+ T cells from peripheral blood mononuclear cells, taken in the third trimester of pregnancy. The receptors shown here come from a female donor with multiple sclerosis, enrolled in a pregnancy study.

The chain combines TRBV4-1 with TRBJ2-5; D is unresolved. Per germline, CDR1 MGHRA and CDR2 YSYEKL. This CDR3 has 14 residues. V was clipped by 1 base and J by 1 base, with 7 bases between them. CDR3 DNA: TGCGCCAGCAGCCAAGGAGCTGTCCAAGAGACCCAGTACTTC. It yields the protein CASSQGAVQETQYF.

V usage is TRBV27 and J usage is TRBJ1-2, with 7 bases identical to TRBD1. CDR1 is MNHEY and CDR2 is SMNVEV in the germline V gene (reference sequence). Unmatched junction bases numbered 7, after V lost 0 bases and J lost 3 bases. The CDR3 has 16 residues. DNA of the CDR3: TGTGCCAGCAGTTTATCGGTAGGGGGCGGTTACTATGGCTACACCTTC. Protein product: CASSLSVGGGYYGYTF.

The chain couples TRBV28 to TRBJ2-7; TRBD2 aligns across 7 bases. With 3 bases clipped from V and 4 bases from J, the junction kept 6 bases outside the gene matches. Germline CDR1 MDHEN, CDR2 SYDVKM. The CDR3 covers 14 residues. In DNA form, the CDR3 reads TGTGCCAGCAGTTTCGGGACTACTACTTACGAGCAGTACTTC. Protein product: CASSFGTTTYEQYF.

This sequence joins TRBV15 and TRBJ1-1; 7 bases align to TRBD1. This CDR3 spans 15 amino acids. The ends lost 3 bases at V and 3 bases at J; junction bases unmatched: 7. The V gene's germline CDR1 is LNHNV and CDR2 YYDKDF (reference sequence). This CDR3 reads CATSSRQGWDTEAFF. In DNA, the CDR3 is TGTGCCACCAGCAGTAGACAGGGCTGGGACACTGAAGCTTTCTTT.

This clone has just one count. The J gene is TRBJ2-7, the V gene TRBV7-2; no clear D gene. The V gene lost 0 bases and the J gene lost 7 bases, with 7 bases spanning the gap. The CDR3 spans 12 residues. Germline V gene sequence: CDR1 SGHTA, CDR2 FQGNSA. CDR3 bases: TGTGCCAGCAGCTTAGCGTTTATGGAGCAGTACTTC. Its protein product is CASSLAFMEQYF.

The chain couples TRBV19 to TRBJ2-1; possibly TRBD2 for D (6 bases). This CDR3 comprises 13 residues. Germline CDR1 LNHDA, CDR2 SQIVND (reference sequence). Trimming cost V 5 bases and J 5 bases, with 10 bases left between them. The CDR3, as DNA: TGTGCCAGTAGTTTTGGAGGGGACAATGAGCAGTTCTTC. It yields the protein CASSFGGDNEQFF.

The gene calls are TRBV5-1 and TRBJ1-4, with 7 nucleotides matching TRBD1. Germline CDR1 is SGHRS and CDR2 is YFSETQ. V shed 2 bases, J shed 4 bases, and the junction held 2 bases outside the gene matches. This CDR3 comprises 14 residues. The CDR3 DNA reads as TGCGCCAGCAGCTTACAGGGGAGTAATGAAAAACTGTTTTTT. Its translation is CASSLQGSNEKLFF.

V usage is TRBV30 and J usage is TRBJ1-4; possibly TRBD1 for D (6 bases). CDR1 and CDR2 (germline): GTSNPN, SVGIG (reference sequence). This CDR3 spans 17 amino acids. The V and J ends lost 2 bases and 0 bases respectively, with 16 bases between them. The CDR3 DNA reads TGTGCCTGGAGTCCAAGGACAGTAACTGCAACTAATGAAAAACTGTTTTTT. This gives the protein CAWSPRTVTATNEKLFF. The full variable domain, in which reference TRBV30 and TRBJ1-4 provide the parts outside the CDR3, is SQTIHQWPATLVQPVGSPLSLECTVEGTSNPNLYWYRQAAGRGLQLLFYSVGIGQISSEVPQNLSASRPQDRQFILSSKKLLLSDSGFYLCAWSPRTVTATNEKLFFGSGTQLSVL.

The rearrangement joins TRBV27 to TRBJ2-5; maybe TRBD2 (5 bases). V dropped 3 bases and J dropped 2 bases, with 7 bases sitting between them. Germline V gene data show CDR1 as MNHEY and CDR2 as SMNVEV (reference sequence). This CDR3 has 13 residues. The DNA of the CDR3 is TGTGCCAGCAGTTTTGGCGGGCAAGAGACCCAGTACTTC. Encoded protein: CASSFGGQETQYF.

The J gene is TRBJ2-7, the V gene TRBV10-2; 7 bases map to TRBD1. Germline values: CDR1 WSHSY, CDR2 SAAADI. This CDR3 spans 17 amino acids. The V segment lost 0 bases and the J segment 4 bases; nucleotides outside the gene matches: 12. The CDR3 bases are TGCGCCAGCAGTGAGTCGGAAGGGACAGCCCGCACTTACGAGCAGTACTTC. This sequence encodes CASSESEGTARTYEQYF.

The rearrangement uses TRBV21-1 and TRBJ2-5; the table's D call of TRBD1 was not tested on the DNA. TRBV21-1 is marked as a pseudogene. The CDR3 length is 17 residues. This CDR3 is CASSKAGAGGVGETQYF. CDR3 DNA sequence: TGTGCCAGCAGCAAAGCGGGGGCAGGGGGCGTTGGGGAGACCCAGTACTTC.

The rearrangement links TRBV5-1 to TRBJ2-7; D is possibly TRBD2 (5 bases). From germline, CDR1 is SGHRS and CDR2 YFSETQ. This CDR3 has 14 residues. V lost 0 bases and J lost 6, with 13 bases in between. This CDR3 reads CASSLEEGVSEQYF. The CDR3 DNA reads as TGCGCCAGCAGCTTGGAAGAGGGTGTTAGCGAGCAGTACTTC.

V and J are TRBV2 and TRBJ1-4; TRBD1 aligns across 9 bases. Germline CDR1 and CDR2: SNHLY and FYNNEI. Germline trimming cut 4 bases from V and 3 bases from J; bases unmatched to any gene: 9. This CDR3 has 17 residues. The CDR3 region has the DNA TGTGCCAGCAGTGGGGACAGGGTCGGATCGGCTAATGAAAAACTGTTTTTT. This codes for CASSGDRVGSANEKLFF.

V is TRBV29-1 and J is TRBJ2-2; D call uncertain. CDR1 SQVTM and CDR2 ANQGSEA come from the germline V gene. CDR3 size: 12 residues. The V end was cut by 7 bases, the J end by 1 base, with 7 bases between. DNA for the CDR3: TGCAGCGGTCGCAGGAACACCGGGGAGCTGTTTTTT. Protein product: CSGRRNTGELFF.

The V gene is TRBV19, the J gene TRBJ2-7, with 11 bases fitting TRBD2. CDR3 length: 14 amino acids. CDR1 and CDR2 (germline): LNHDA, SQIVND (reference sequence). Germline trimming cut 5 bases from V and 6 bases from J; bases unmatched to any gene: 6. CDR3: CASSLLAGGGEQYF. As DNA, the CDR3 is TGTGCCAGTAGTCTTCTAGCGGGAGGAGGCGAGCAGTACTTC.

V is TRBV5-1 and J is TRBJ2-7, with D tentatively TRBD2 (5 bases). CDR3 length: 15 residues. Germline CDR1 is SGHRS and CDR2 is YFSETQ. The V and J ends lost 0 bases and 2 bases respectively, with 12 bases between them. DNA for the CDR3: TGCGCCAGCAGCTTGGCCGAGGACGGGACCTACGAGCAGTACTTC. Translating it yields CASSLAEDGTYEQYF.

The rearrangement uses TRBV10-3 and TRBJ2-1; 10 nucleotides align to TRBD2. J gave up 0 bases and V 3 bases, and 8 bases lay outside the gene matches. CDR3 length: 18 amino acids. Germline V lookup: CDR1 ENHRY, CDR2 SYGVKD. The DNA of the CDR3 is TGTGCCATCAGTGATCACGAAGTAGCGGGGGGCTCCTACAATGAGCAGTTCTTC. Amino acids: CAISDHEVAGGSYNEQFF.

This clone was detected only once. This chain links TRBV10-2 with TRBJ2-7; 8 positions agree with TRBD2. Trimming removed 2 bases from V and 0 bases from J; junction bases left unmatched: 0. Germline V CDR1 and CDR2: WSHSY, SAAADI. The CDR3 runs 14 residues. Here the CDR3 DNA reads TGCGCCAGCAGTGAGGGACTAGCCTCCTACGAGCAGTACTTC. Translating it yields CASSEGLASYEQYF.

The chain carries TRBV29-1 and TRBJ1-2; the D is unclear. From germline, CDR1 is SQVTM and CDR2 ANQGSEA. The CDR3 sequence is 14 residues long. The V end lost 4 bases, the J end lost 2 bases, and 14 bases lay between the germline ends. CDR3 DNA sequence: TGCAGCGTTGGGCCCACTGAGGCCAACTATGGCTACACCTTC. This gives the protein CSVGPTEANYGYTF.

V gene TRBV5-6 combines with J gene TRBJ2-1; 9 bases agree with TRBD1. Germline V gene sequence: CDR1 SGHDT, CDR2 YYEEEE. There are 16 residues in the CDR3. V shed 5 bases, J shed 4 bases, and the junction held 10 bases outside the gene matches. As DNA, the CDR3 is TGTGCCAGCAGAGCGAACCGGGACAGGGTTTACAATGAGCAGTTCTTC. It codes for CASRANRDRVYNEQFF. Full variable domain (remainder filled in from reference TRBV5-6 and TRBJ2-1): DAGVTQSPTHLIKTRGQQVTLRCSPKSGHDTVSWYQQALGQGPQFIFQYYEEEERQRGNFPDRFSGHQFPNYSSELNVNALLLGDSALYLCASRANRDRVYNEQFFGPGTRLTVL.

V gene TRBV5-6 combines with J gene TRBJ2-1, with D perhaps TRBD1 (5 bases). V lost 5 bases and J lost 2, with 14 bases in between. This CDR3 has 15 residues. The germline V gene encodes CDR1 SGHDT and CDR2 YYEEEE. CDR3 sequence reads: CASRLTGLTYNEQFF. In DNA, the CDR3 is TGTGCCAGCAGACTTACAGGTCTGACCTACAATGAGCAGTTCTTC. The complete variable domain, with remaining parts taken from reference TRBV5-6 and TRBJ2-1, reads DAGVTQSPTHLIKTRGQQVTLRCSPKSGHDTVSWYQQALGQGPQFIFQYYEEEERQRGNFPDRFSGHQFPNYSSELNVNALLLGDSALYLCASRLTGLTYNEQFFGPGTRLTVL.

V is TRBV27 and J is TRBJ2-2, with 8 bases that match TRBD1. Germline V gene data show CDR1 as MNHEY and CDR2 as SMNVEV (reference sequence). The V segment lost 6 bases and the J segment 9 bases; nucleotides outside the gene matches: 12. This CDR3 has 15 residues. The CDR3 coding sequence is TGTGCCAGCAGCACCACCGGGACAGGAGGACGGGAGCTGTTTTTT. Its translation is CASSTTGTGGRELFF.

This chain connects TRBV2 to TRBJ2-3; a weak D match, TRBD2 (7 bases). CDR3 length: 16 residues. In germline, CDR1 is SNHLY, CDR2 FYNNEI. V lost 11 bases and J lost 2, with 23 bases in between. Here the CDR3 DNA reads TGTGCCGGGGGGGGCCAGGAAAGCGGGGCCACAGATACGCAGTATTTT. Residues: CAGGGQESGATDTQYF.

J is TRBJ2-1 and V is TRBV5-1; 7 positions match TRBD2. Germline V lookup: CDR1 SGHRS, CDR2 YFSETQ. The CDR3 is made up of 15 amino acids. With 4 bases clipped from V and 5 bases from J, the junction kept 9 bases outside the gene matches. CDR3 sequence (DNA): TGCGCCAGCAGCCTATCTAGCGGAGCAAACAATGAGCAGTTCTTC. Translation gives CASSLSSGANNEQFF.

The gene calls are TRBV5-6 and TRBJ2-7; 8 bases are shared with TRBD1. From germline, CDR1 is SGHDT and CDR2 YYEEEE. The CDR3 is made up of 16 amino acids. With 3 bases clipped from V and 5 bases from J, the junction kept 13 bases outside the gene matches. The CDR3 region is CASSSSDRVNFHEQYF. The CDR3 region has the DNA TGTGCCAGCAGCTCATCGGACAGGGTTAACTTCCACGAGCAGTACTTC.

CDR3 sequence (DNA): TGTGCCAGCAGCTTGGGGGTGACAGGGGCTTCACCCCTCCACTTT. Translation gives CASSLGVTGASPLHF. This chain connects TRBV5-6 to TRBJ1-6; 8 positions agree with TRBD1. CDR1 and CDR2 (germline): SGHDT, YYEEEE. The J segment lost 9 bases and the V segment lost 0 bases, leaving 5 bases of the junction unmatched. The CDR3 consists of 15 residues.

This CDR3 is CASSDRNTIYF. CDR3 in DNA: TGTGCCAGCAGTGACAGGAACACCATATATTTT. The chain combines TRBV25-1 with TRBJ1-3; D remains ambiguous. This CDR3 has 11 amino acids. V was trimmed by 3 bases and J by 7 bases, leaving 4 bases between them. The germline CDR1 and CDR2 sequences are MGHDK and SYGVNS.

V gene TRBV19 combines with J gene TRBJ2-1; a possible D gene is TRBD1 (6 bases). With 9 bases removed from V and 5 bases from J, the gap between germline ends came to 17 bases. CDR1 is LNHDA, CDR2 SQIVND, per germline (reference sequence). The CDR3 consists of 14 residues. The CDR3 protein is CASTLQGFNNEQFF. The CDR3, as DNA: TGTGCCAGCACCTTACAGGGCTTCAACAATGAGCAGTTCTTC.

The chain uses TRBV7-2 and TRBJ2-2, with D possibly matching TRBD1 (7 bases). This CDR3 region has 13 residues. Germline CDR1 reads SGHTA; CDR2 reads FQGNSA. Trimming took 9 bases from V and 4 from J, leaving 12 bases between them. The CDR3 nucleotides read TGTGCCAGTCCCCAGGGGGGCACCGGGGAGCTGTTTTTT. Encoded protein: CASPQGGTGELFF.